This T cell receptor (beta chain) was identified during a study of regulatory T cells in long-lasting Graves disease. Time point of the sample: newly diagnosed GD, antithyroid drugs for less than 3 months. RNA from PBMCs was the source of the TCR library. Sequencing libraries for TCR beta were prepared with iRepertoire HTBI primers and Arm-PCR of CDR3 regions. TCRdb recomputed calls from the multiplex PCR reads with MiXCR, one row per CDR3 protein. This table has approximately 400,000 distinct CDR3 sequences, 14% to 15% appearing once. This clonotype turned up a few times. The V gene end was trimmed by 3 bases and the J gene end by 5 bases; junction bases not matched to a gene: 4. The CDR3 consists of 14 residues. Germline V CDR1 and CDR2: ENHRY, SYGVKD. Another study also made use of these data, one on T cells in Graves' hyperthyroidism and ophthalmopathy. That report notes: In patients aged 18 to 65, hyperthyroidism was newly diagnosed, with duration under 2 months.

This receptor was taken from a woman between 25 and 40 years old with Graves disease. The chain links TRBV10-3 to TRBJ2-5, with 9 positions matching TRBD2. The source was peripheral blood mononuclear cells (PBMCs), collected at new diagnosis, from a patient treated with antithyroid drugs. For the CDR3, the DNA is TGTGCCATCAGTGATTCTAGCGGGAAGGAGACCCAGTACTTC. Protein: CAISDSSGKETQYF.